A single sample is the source of the 22 T cell receptor beta chains below, sequenced in a study of early T cells in non-severe SARS-CoV-2 infection. TCRdb re-called the 5' RACE reads with MiXCR, one entry per CDR3 protein. The sample yields tens of thousands of distinct CDR3 sequences, under 6% seen once. Sequencing was performed on whole blood. These receptors all stem from an adult who was a healthcare worker with PCR-confirmed SARS-CoV-2 infection or an uninfected control (not recorded which).

This clonotype was seen a few times. The chain couples TRBV15 to TRBJ1-2; no definite D call. Germline CDR1 and CDR2: LNHNV and YYDKDF (reference sequence). The CDR3 length is 12 residues. V was cut by 0 bases and J by 2 bases, with 1 base left in between. The CDR3 here is CATSRDNYGYTF. The CDR3 nucleotides read TGTGCCACCAGCAGAGACAACTATGGCTACACCTTC.

The chain employs TRBV6-6 and TRBJ1-6, with 8 positions matching TRBD1. CDR1 is MNHNY, CDR2 SVGAGI, per germline (reference sequence). The CDR3 runs 13 residues. With 6 bases clipped from V and 10 bases from J, the junction kept 5 bases outside the gene matches. The CDR3 is CASRPTGESPLHF. CDR3 nucleotide sequence: TGTGCCAGCAGACCGACAGGGGAGTCACCCCTCCACTTT.

The sample holds many counts of this clonotype. The chain carries TRBV28 and TRBJ1-4; 7 bases are a match to TRBD1. V dropped 6 bases and J dropped 5; count of bases not matched to a gene: 6. This CDR3 is 14 amino acids long. Germline lookup yields CDR1 MDHEN and CDR2 SYDVKM. The CDR3, as DNA: TGTGCCAGCAGCGCTAGGGGGCCAAATGAAAAACTGTTTTTT. Its protein is CASSARGPNEKLFF.

By sample fraction, this clonotype is medium-sized. V gene TRBV30 combines with J gene TRBJ1-1, with 9 bases aligning to TRBD1. Germline CDR1 and CDR2: GTSNPN and SVGIG (reference sequence). The V and J ends lost 3 bases and 1 base, in that order; junction bases with no gene match: 3. This CDR3 is built from 14 residues. The CDR3 sequence is CAWRGQGGNTEAFF. As DNA, the CDR3 is TGTGCCTGGAGGGGACAGGGAGGGAACACTGAAGCTTTCTTT.

This clonotype showed up many times. The V gene is TRBV20-1, the J gene TRBJ1-1; the D is unclear. This CDR3 comprises 16 residues. CDR1 and CDR2 (germline): DFQATT, SNEGSKA (reference sequence). Trimming left V 4 bases short and J 3 bases short, with 21 bases between. The chain's CDR3 is CSATRDFWTEDTEAFF. CDR3 DNA: TGCAGTGCTACCCGTGATTTTTGGACCGAGGACACTGAAGCTTTCTTT.

The V gene is TRBV3-1, the J gene TRBJ1-4; D unclear. Trimming removed 7 bases at V and 5 bases at J, with 8 bases between. Germline loops: CDR1 LGHDT, CDR2 YNNKEL (reference sequence). There are 12 residues in the CDR3. The DNA of the CDR3 is TGTGCCAGCAAGGGAGACAATGAAAAACTGTTTTTT. This codes for CASKGDNEKLFF. The variable domain in full, completed from reference TRBV3-1 and TRBJ1-4, reads DTAVSQTPKYLVTQMGNDKSIKCEQNLGHDTMYWYKQDSKKFLKIMFSYNNKELIINETVPNRFSPKSPDKAHLNLHINSLELGDSAVYFCASKGDNEKLFFGSGTQLSVL.

This clonotype showed up many times. The rearrangement joins TRBV7-9 to TRBJ2-7; 7 bases fit TRBD1. Germline loops: CDR1 SEHNR, CDR2 FQNEAQ (reference sequence). The ends lost 4 bases at V and 0 bases at J; junction bases unmatched: 0. CDR3 length equals 13 residues. CDR3: CASSWDSSYEQYF. CDR3 nucleotide sequence: TGTGCCAGCAGCTGGGACAGCTCCTACGAGCAGTACTTC.

This clonotype was found many times. CDR3 sequence: CASSHPTSANRNEQFF. The CDR3 DNA is TGTGCCAGCAGTCACCCGACTAGCGCGAATAGGAATGAGCAGTTCTTC. V gene TRBV11-2 combines with J gene TRBJ2-1, with 8 positions matching TRBD2. With 6 bases clipped from V and 7 bases from J, the junction kept 14 bases outside the gene matches. CDR3 length: 16 residues. The V gene's germline CDR1 is SGHAT and CDR2 FQNNGV.

There are many counts of this clonotype. The J gene is TRBJ2-1, the V gene TRBV30; D gene unclear. The V gene's germline CDR1 is GTSNPN and CDR2 SVGIG (reference sequence). The CDR3 runs to 11 residues. The V end was cut by 4 bases, the J end by 6 bases, with 7 bases between. The CDR3 nucleotides are TGTGCCTGGATGGGGTCCAATGAGCAGTTCTTC. This translates into CAWMGSNEQFF. The full variable domain, with the rest looked up from reference TRBV30 and TRBJ2-1, is SQTIHQWPATLVQPVGSPLSLECTVEGTSNPNLYWYRQAAGRGLQLLFYSVGIGQISSEVPQNLSASRPQDRQFILSSKKLLLSDSGFYLCAWMGSNEQFFGPGTRLTVL.

Many counts were recorded for this clonotype. The V and J genes are TRBV20-1 and TRBJ2-7, with 10 bases fitting TRBD2. Germline V gene lookup returns CDR1 DFQATT and CDR2 SNEGSKA (reference sequence). Losses at the gene ends were 3 bases for V and 1 base for J; bases not matched to a gene: 3. This CDR3 comprises 14 residues. The CDR3 loop is CSASRTSGSYEQYF. CDR3 DNA: TGCAGTGCTAGCCGGACTAGCGGTTCCTACGAGCAGTACTTC.

This clonotype was picked up many times. The rearrangement uses TRBV3-1 and TRBJ1-1; tentative D call: TRBD1 (6 bases). The CDR3 is 11 amino acids. Trimming cost V 10 bases and J 4 bases, with 10 bases left between them. Germline V gene sequence: CDR1 LGHDT, CDR2 YNNKEL (reference sequence). For the CDR3, the DNA is TGTGCCACCAGGGGTGGCACTGAAGCTTTCTTT. Translating gives CATRGGTEAFF.

This clonotype showed up many times. J is TRBJ2-1 and V is TRBV5-1; 8 nucleotides match TRBD1. The V gene's germline CDR1 is SGHRS and CDR2 YFSETQ. V shed 0 bases and J 7 bases; nucleotides not matched to a gene: 3. This CDR3 is built from 14 residues. The CDR3, as DNA: TGCGCCAGCAGCTTGGGGCAGGGGGCGAATGAGCAGTTCTTC. The encoded protein is CASSLGQGANEQFF.

A remark on this clonotype: This may be a read error, as it is one base from a much larger clone. V and J are TRBV28 and TRBJ2-5; 7 bases agree with TRBD2. CDR3 length: 15 residues. In germline, CDR1 is MDHEN, CDR2 SYDVKM. V lost 3 bases to trimming and J lost 1 base; unmatched junction nucleotides: 5. The CDR3 loop reads CASSLASGGQETQYF. The CDR3 coding sequence is TGTGCCAGCAGTTTGGCTAGCGGAGGCCAAGAGACCCAGTACTTC.

This clonotype has at least ten counts. The gene calls are TRBV28 and TRBJ2-1, with unresolved D. CDR1 and CDR2 (germline): MDHEN, SYDVKM. With 5 bases removed from V and 0 bases from J, the gap between germline ends came to 17 bases. The CDR3 has 17 amino acids. CDR3 protein: CASSLRTERSSYNEQFF. The CDR3 nucleotides are TGTGCCAGCAGTCTGCGGACGGAAAGGAGCTCCTACAATGAGCAGTTCTTC.

This clonotype was detected a few times. V and J are TRBV6-1 and TRBJ2-1; no definite D call. The CDR3 is made up of 16 amino acids. Trimming removed 5 bases from V and 0 bases from J, with 14 bases in between. CDR1 and CDR2 (germline): MNHNS, SASEGT. The CDR3 coding sequence is TGTGCCAGCAGTCCCCCCCGGCGGAGCTCCTACAATGAGCAGTTCTTC. Encoded protein: CASSPPRRSSYNEQFF.

This clonotype was picked up a small number of times. The V gene is TRBV4-1, the J gene TRBJ2-1, with TRBD2 as a possible D gene (5 bases). The CDR3 covers 13 residues. Per the germline V gene, CDR1 is MGHRA and CDR2 is YSYEKL. Trimming shortened V by 3 bases and J by 11 bases, and 14 bases separated the two germline ends. For the CDR3, the DNA is TGCGCCAGCAGCCAGCCCGGGGAGAGCCAGCAGTTCTTC. Translation: CASSQPGESQQFF.

This clonotype was seen a handful of times. The genes are TRBV5-6 and TRBJ2-2, with TRBD1 as a possible D gene (6 bases). Trimming took off 4 bases at V and 4 bases at J, with 14 bases between the two ends. The CDR3 covers 15 residues. CDR1 and CDR2 (germline): SGHDT, YYEEEE. Here the CDR3 DNA reads TGTGCCAGCAGCGTCGGACAGACTACCACCGGGGAGCTGTTTTTT. Translation: CASSVGQTTTGELFF.

This clonotype showed up many times. The rearrangement links TRBV2 to TRBJ1-5, with D uncertain. There are 15 residues in the CDR3. CDR1 SNHLY and CDR2 FYNNEI come from the germline V gene. The V gene lost 7 bases and the J gene lost 0 bases, with 13 bases spanning the gap. The CDR3 protein is CASKEQSRSNQPQHF. Written as DNA, the CDR3 is TGTGCCAGCAAAGAACAGTCGCGTAGCAATCAGCCCCAGCATTTT. The variable domain in full, completed from reference TRBV2 and TRBJ1-5, reads EPEVTQTPSHQVTQMGQEVILRCVPISNHLYFYWYRQILGQKVEFLVSFYNNEISEKSEIFDDQFSVERPDGSNFTLKIRSTKLEDSAMYFCASKEQSRSNQPQHFGDGTRLSIL.

This clonotype has just a few counts. The chain uses TRBV2 and TRBJ2-1; 12 bases line up with TRBD2. Unmatched junction bases numbered 3, after V lost 9 bases and J lost 9 bases. The CDR3 is 12 residues long. In germline, CDR1 is SNHLY, CDR2 FYNNEI. For the CDR3, the DNA is TGTGCCAGAGGACTAGCGGGATTTGAGCAGTTCTTC. Translation gives CARGLAGFEQFF. The full variable domain, in which reference TRBV2 and TRBJ2-1 provide the parts outside the CDR3, is EPEVTQTPSHQVTQMGQEVILRCVPISNHLYFYWYRQILGQKVEFLVSFYNNEISEKSEIFDDQFSVERPDGSNFTLKIRSTKLEDSAMYFCARGLAGFEQFFGPGTRLTVL.

This clonotype has at least ten counts. The J gene is TRBJ2-1, the V gene TRBV28; TRBD2 matches 7 bases. The J segment lost 2 bases and the V segment lost 11 bases, leaving 9 bases of the junction unmatched. Looked up from germline, CDR1 is MDHEN and CDR2 is SYDVKM. The CDR3 covers 14 residues. Written as DNA, the CDR3 is TGTGCCTCAACGCCCGGACTAGCCTACAATGAGCAGTTCTTC. Translated: CASTPGLAYNEQFF. The variable domain in full, completed from reference TRBV28 and TRBJ2-1, reads DVKVTQSSRYLVKRTGEKVFLECVQDMDHENMFWYRQDPGLGLRLIYFSYDVKMKEKGDIPEGYSVSREKKERFSLILESASTNQTSMYLCASTPGLAYNEQFFGPGTRLTVL.

The rearrangement links TRBV4-1 to TRBJ1-5; D is unclear. The CDR3 spans 15 residues. The V end lost 2 bases, the J end lost 0 bases, and 8 bases lay between the germline ends. Germline assignment: CDR1 MGHRA and CDR2 YSYEKL. The DNA of the CDR3 is TGCGCCAGCAGCCAATACTCGGATAGCAATCAGCCCCAGCATTTT. Amino acid sequence: CASSQYSDSNQPQHF.

This clonotype was counted only a few times. The chain combines TRBV27 with TRBJ2-3, with a weak D call TRBD1 (6 bases). Germline V lookup: CDR1 MNHEY, CDR2 SMNVEV (reference sequence). V lost 4 bases to trimming and J lost 1 base, with 15 bases between them. CDR3 length: 16 residues. The CDR3 protein is CASSSYTGTRTDTQYF. In nucleotides, the CDR3 is TGTGCCAGCAGTTCGTACACAGGGACCCGCACAGATACGCAGTATTTT.